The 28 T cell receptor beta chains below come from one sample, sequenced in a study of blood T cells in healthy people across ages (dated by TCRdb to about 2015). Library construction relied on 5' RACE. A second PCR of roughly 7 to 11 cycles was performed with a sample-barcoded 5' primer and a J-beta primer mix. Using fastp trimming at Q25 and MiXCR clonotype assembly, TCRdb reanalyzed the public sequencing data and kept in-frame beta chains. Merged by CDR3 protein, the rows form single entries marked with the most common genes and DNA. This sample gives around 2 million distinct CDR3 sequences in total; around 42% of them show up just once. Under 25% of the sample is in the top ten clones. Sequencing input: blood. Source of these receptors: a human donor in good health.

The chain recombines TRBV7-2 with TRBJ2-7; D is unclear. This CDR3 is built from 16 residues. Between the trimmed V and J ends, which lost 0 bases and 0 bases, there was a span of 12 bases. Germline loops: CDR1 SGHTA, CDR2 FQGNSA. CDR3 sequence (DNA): TGTGCCAGCAGCTTAGCTCCGGTACTCATCTCCTACGAGCAGTACTTC. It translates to CASSLAPVLISYEQYF.

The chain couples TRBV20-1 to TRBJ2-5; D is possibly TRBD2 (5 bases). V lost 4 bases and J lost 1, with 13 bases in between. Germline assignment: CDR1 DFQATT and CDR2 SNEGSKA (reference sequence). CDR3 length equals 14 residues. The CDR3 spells CSAINSALQETQYF. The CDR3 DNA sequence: TGCAGTGCTATAAATAGCGCCCTCCAAGAGACCCAGTACTTC.

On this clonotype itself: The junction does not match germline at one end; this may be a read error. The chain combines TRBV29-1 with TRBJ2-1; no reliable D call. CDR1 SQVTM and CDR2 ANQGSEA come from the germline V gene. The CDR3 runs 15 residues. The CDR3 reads CNVEAGQYSYNEQFF. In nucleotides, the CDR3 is TGCAACGTTGAAGCAGGCCAGTACTCCTACAATGAGCAGTTCTTC.

The CDR3 region is CASSQEGRGTTEAFF. The CDR3 DNA follows: TGTGCCAGCAGCCAAGAAGGCAGGGGGACCACTGAAGCTTTCTTT. The chain joins TRBV3-1 to TRBJ1-1, with 7 bases lining up with TRBD1. V lost 0 bases and J lost 4; bases outside the gene matches: 5. The CDR3 contains 15 residues. The germline gives CDR1 LGHDT, CDR2 YNNKEL (reference sequence).

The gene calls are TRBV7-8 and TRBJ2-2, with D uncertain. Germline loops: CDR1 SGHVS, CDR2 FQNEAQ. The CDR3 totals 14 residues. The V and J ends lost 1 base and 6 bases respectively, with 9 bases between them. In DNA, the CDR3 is TGTGCCAGCAGCTTAGAGTGGGCGTCCGGGGAGCTGTTTTTT. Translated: CASSLEWASGELFF.

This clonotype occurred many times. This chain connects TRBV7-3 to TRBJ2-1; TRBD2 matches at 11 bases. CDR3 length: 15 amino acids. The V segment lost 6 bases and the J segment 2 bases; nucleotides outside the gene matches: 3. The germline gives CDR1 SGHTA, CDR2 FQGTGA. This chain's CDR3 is CASSFSGGAYNEQFF. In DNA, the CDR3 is TGTGCCAGCAGTTTTAGCGGGGGGGCCTACAATGAGCAGTTCTTC.

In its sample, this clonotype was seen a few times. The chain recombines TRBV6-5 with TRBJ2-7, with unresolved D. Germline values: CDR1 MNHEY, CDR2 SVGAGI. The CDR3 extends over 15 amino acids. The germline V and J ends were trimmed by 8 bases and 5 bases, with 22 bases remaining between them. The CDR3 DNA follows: TGTGCCAGCCGGCTGGTCCCGGCCGAGGCCCACGAGCAGTACTTC. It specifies CASRLVPAEAHEQYF.

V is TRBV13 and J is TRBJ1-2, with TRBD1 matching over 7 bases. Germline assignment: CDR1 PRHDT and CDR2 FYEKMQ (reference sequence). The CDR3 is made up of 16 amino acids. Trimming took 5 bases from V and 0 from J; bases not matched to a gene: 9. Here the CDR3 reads CASSPTPDRPNYGYTF. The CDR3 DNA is TGTGCCAGCAGCCCAACCCCGGACAGGCCTAACTATGGCTACACCTTC.

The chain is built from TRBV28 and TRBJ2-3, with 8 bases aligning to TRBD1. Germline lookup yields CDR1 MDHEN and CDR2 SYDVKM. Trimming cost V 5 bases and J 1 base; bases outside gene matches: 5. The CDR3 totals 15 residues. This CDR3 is CASSGQGARTDTQYF. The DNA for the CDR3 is TGTGCCAGCAGTGGCCAGGGGGCGCGCACAGATACGCAGTATTTT. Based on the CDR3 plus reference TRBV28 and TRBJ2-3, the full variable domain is DVKVTQSSRYLVKRTGEKVFLECVQDMDHENMFWYRQDPGLGLRLIYFSYDVKMKEKGDIPEGYSVSREKKERFSLILESASTNQTSMYLCASSGQGARTDTQYFGPGTRLTVL.

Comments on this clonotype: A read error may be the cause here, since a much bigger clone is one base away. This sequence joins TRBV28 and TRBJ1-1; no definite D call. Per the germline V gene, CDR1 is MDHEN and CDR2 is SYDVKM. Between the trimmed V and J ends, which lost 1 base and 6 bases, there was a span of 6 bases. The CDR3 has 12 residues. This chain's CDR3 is CASSLSEAEAFF. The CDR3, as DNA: TGTGCCAGCAGTTTATCAGAGGCTGAAGCTTTCTTT.

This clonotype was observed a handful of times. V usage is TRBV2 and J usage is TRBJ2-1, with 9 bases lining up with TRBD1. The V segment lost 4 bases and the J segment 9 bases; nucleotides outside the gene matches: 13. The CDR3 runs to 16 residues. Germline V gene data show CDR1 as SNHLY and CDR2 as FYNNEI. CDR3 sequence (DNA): TGTGCCAGCAGTGGTCGGGGACAGGGTCGACTCGGTGAGCAGTTCTTC. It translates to CASSGRGQGRLGEQFF.

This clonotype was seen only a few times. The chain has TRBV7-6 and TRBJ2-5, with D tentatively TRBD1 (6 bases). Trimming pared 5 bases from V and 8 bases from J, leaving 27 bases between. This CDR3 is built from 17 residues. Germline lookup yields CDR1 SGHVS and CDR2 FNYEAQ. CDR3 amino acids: CASSTGPYGQPSRTQYF. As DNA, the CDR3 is TGTGCCAGCAGCACAGGCCCTTACGGACAGCCCTCAAGAACCCAGTACTTC.

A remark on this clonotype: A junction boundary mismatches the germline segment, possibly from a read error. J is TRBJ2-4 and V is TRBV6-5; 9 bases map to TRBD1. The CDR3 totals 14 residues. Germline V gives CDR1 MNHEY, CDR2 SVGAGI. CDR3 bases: TGTGCCACCAAAAGGGGGACAGGGAGGAACATTCGGTACTTC. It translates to CATKRGTGRNIRYF.

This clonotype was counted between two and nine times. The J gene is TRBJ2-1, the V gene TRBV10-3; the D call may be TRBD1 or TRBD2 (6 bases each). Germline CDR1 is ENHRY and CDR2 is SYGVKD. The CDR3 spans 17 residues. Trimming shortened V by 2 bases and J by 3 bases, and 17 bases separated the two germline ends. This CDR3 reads CAISEPRSRGLYNEQFF. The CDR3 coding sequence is TGTGCCATCAGTGAGCCCCGCAGCCGGGGGCTCTACAATGAGCAGTTCTTC.

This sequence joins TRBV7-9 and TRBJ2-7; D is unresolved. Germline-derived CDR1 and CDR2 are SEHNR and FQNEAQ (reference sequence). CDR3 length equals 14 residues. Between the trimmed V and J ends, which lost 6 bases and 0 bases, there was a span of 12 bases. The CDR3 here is CASSGEVSSYEQYF. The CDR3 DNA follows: TGTGCCAGCAGTGGAGAGGTTTCCTCCTACGAGCAGTACTTC.

CDR3 nucleotide sequence: TGTGCCACCAGCAGAGATAAGGGACAGAACACTGAAGCTTTCTTT. Translating gives CATSRDKGQNTEAFF. V and J are TRBV15 and TRBJ1-1, with D perhaps matching TRBD1 (6 bases). The V gene lost 0 bases and the J gene lost 1 base, with 9 bases spanning the gap. Germline V gene data show CDR1 as LNHNV and CDR2 as YYDKDF (reference sequence). The length of the CDR3 is 15 residues.

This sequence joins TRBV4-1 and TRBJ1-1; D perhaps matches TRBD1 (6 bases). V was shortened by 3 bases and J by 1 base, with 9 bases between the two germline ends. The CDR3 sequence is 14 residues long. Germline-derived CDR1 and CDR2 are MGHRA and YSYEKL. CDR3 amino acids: CASSQGQSNTEAFF. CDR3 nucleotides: TGCGCCAGCAGCCAGGGACAATCGAACACTGAAGCTTTCTTT.

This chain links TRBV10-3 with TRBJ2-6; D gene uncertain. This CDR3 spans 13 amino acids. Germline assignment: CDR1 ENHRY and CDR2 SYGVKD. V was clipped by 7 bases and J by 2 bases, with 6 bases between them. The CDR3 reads CAITGAGANVLTF. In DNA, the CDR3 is TGTGCCATCACCGGAGCTGGGGCCAACGTCCTGACTTTC.

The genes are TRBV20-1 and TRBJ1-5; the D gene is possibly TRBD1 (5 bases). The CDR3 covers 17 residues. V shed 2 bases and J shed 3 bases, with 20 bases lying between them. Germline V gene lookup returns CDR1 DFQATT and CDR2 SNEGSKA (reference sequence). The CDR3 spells CSARKNRLGGFNQPQHF. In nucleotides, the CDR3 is TGCAGTGCTAGAAAGAACAGGCTGGGGGGATTCAATCAGCCCCAGCATTTT.

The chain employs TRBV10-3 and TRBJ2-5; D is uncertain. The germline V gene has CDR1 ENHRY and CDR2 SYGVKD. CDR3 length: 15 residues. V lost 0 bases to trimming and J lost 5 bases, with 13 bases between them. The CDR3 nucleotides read TGTGCCATCAGTGAGTCGCAGCTGGAGAAGGAGACCCAGTACTTC. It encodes CAISESQLEKETQYF.

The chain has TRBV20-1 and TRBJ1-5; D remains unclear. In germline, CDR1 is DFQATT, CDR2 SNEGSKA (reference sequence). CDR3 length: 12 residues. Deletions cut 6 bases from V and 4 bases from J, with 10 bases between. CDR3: CSAQTGNQPQHF. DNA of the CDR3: TGCAGTGCCCAGACGGGGAATCAGCCCCAGCATTTT.

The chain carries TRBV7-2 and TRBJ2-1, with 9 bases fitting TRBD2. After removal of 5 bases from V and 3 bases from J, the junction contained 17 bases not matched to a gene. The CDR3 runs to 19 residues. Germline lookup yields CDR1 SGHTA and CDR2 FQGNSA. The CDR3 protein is CASSRPFGSGGPDYNEQFF. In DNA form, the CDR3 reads TGTGCCAGCAGCCGGCCCTTCGGTAGCGGGGGCCCCGACTACAATGAGCAGTTCTTC. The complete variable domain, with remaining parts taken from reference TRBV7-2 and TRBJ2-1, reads GAGVSQSPSNKVTEKGKDVELRCDPISGHTALYWYRQSLGQGLEFLIYFQGNSAPDKSGLPSDRFSAERTGGSVSTLTIQRTQQEDSAVYLCASSRPFGSGGPDYNEQFFGPGTRLTVL.

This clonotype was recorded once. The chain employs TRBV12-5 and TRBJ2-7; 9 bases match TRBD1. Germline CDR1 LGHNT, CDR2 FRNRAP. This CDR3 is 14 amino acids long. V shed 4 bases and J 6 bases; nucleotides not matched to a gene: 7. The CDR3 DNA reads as TGTGCTAGTGGTTCGGGACAGGGATGTGTCGAGCAGTACTTC. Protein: CASGSGQGCVEQYF.

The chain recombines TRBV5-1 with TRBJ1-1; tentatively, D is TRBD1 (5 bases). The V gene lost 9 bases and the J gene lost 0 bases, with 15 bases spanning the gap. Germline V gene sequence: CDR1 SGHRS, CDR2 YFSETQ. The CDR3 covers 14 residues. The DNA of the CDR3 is TGCGCCACTAGGGACGGACGGATGAACACTGAAGCTTTCTTT. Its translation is CATRDGRMNTEAFF.

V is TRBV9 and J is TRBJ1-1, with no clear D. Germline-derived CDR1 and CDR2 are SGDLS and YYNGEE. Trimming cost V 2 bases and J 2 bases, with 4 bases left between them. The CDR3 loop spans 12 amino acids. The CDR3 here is CASSVDNTEAFF. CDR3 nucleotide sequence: TGTGCCAGCAGCGTGGATAACACTGAAGCTTTCTTT. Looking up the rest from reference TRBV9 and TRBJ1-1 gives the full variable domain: DSGVTQTPKHLITATGQRVTLRCSPRSGDLSVYWYQQSLDQGLQFLIQYYNGEERAKGNILERFSAQQFPDLHSELNLSSLELGDSALYFCASSVDNTEAFFGQGTRLTVV.

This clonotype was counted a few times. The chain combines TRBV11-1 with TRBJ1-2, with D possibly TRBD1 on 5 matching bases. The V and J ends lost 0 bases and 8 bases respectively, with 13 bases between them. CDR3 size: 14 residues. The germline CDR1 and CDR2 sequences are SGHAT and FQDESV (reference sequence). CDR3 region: CASSLARGPTGYTF. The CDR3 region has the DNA TGTGCCAGCAGCTTAGCGCGGGGACCAACGGGCTACACCTTC.

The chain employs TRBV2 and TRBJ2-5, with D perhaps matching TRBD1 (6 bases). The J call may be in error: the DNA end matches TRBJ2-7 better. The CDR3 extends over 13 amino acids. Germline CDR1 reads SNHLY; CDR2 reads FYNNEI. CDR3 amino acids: CASKPGVPYEQYF. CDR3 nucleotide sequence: TGTGCCAGCAAACCAGGGGTACCCTACGAGCAGTACTTC.

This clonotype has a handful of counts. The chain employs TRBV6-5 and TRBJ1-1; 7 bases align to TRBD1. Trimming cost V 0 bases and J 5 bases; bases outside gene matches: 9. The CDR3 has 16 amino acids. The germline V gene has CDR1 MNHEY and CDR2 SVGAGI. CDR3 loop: CASSYSIESGGTEAFF. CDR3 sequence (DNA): TGTGCCAGCAGTTACTCGATAGAATCAGGGGGAACTGAAGCTTTCTTT.